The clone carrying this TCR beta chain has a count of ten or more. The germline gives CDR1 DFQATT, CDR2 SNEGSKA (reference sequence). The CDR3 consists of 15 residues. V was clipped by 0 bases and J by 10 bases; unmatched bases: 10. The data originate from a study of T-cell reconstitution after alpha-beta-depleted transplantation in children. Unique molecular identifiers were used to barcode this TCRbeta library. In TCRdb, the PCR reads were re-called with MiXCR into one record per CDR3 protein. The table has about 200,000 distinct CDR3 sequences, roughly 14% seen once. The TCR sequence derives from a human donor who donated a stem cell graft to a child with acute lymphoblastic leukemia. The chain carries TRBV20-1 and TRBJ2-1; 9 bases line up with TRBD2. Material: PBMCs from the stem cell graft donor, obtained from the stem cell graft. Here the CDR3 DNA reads TGCAGTGCTAGAGAGTTGGGGGTAGCGGGAGAGGAGCAGTTCTTC. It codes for CSARELGVAGEEQFF.